This T cell receptor beta chain was sequenced during a study of T-cell reconstitution after alpha-beta-depleted transplantation in children. Study findings and constraints: There were reportedly several hundred expanded graft clones from which alpha-beta T cells came about two months after transplant. The study traced high day-60 TCRbeta diversity in some patients to surviving recipient T cells and thymic progenitors. After one year, T-cell counts and TCRbeta diversity mostly came from new T cells.

Regarding this clonotype: The antigen is unknown.

The CDR3 spans 17 residues. V was cut by 1 base and J by 0 bases, with 13 bases left in between. The germline V gene encodes CDR1 LGHNA and CDR2 YNFKEQ. The TCRbeta library was prepared with unique molecular identifiers. TCRdb re-called the PCR reads through MiXCR, storing one row per CDR3 protein. Of hundreds of thousands of distinct CDR3 sequences detected, 10% to 15% appear once; the ten largest clones hold approximately 2.1%. The sequence was obtained from a male patient younger than 18 who had a stem cell transplant for acute myeloid leukemia, so the T cells may come from the graft donor. The sequencing here drew on PBMCs, mostly from graft donor cells, taken 360 days after TCRalphabeta/CD19-depleted stem cell transplant. This sequence joins TRBV4-2 and TRBJ1-5; no definite D call. This CDR3 is CASSQASPDRSNQPQHF. CDR3 DNA: TGTGCCAGCAGCCAAGCTTCTCCGGATCGTAGCAATCAGCCCCAGCATTTT.